This T cell receptor beta chain was profiled in a study of T cells after yellow fever vaccination. One entry per CDR3 protein, called by TCRdb with MiXCR from the 5' RACE reads. The data contain about 130,000 distinct CDR3 sequences, under 9% of them singletons. V was clipped by 2 bases and J by 6 bases, with 14 bases between them. Germline CDR1 MGHRA, CDR2 YSYEKL. This CDR3 has 14 residues. The V call is TRBV4-1, the J call TRBJ2-7, with D perhaps TRBD2 (5 bases). The clonotype comes from a man aged 18-30 years who received the YFV17D yellow fever vaccine. The sample in question was CD8+ T cells sorted from PBMCs, obtained on the day of the yellow fever booster vaccination. Here the CDR3 reads CASSQWESAGEQYV. The CDR3 DNA reads TGCGCCAGCAGCCAATGGGAATCGGCGGGCGAGCAGTACGTC.